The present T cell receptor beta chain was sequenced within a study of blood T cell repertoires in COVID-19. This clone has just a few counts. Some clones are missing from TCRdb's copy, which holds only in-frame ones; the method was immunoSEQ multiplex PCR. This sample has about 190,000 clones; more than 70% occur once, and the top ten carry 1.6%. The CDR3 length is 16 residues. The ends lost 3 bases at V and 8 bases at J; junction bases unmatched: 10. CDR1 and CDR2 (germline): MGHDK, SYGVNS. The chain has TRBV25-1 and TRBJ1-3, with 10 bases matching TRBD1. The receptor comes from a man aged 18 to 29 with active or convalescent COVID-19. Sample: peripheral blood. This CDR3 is CASSDLDRGRNDTIYF. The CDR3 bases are TGTGCCAGCAGTGACCTAGACAGGGGGCGGAATGACACCATATATTTT.